This TCR beta chain was retrieved from a study of T cell responses to AZD1222 COVID-19 vaccine. TCRdb's copy holds only in-frame clones and misses some; the assay was immunoSEQ multiplex PCR. The data show around 140,000 clones, approximately 88% seen once. Trimming cost V 2 bases and J 5 bases, with 6 bases left between them. CDR3 length: 12 residues. Germline V gene sequence: CDR1 SNHLY, CDR2 FYNNEI. Of note for this clone: The sample contains more than one DNA sequence encoding this CDR3.

The sample consisted of peripheral blood, taken on day 0 of AZD1222 vaccination. The clonotype comes from an adult in good health. V gene TRBV2 combines with J gene TRBJ1-2; D not certain. CDR3 in amino acids: CASSEQQYGYTF. DNA of the CDR3: TGTGCCAGCAGTGAACAGCAGTATGGCTACACCTTC.